This T cell receptor beta chain is drawn from a study of control samples from healthy donors and cancer patients. Germline assignment: CDR1 MNHEY and CDR2 SVGAGI. After removal of 7 bases from V and 3 bases from J, the junction contained 3 bases not matched to a gene. The CDR3 runs 13 residues. Some clones are missing from TCRdb's copy, which holds only in-frame ones; the method was immunoSEQ multiplex PCR. Of about 140,000 clones in the sample, around 85% were seen once. The chain joins TRBV6-5 to TRBJ2-3; 8 bases fit TRBD1. Sequencing used blood. The sequence was obtained from a woman in her 30s in good health. The CDR3: CASTQGATDTQYF. The CDR3 DNA reads as TGTGCCAGCACCCAGGGGGCAACAGATACGCAGTATTTT.